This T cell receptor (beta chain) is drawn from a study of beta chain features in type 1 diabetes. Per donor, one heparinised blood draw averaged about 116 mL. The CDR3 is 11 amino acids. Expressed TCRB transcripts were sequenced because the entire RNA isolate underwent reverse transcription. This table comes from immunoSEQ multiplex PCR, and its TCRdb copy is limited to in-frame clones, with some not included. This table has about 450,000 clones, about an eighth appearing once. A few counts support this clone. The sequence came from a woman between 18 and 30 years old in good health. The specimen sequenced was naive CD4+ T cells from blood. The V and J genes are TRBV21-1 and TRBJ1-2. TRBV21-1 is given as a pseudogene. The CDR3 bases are TGTGCCAGCAAGATAGGTGACGGCTACACCTTC. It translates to CASKIGDGYTF.